The sequence of this T cell receptor beta chain was determined in a study of T cells in women clearing cervical HPV infection. Study at large: HLA type could not be excluded as a confounder.

Study outcomes and limitations: Each sample's T-cell count was unknown, possibly confounding richness.

Assay used: immunoSEQ multiplex PCR; TCRdb lists only in-frame clones, some missing. The sample includes about 40,000 clones. The CDR3 runs 15 residues. Germline V gives CDR1 ENHRY, CDR2 SYGVKD. The ends were cut back, 2 bases at V and 0 bases at J, with 8 bases in the middle. As for this clone: Its antigen is not identified. With the read ending 3 residues before the CDR3 end, the germline J gene is used to fill in that end.

Sequencing used blood buffy coat. The source of this sequence is a woman aged 18-69 years with a cervical HPV16 infection that either progressed to CIN3+ or cleared (not recorded which). V and J are TRBV10-3 and TRBJ1-5; unclear D gene. Incomplete CDR3 DNA: TGTGCCATCAGTGAGCGCGCCGATAGCAATCAGCCC. Translated, it gives CAISERADSNQP. The full CDR3 sequence reads CAISERADSNQPQHF.